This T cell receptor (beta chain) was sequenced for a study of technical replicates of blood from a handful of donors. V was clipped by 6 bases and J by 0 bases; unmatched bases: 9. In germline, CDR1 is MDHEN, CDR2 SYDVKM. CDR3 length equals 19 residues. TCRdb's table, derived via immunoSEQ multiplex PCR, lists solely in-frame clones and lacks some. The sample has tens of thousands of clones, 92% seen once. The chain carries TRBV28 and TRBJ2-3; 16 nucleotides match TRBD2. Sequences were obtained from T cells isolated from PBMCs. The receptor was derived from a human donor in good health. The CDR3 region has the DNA TGTGCCAGCAGGCCCGCGGGACTAGCGGGAGGGCCCAGCACAGATACGCAGTATTTT. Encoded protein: CASRPAGLAGGPSTDTQYF.